A selection of T cell receptor beta chains follows, all from one sample in a study of blood T cell repertoires in COVID-19. Assay used: immunoSEQ multiplex PCR; TCRdb lists only in-frame clones, some missing. The table includes around 92,000 clones, 83% detected once. The material sequenced was peripheral blood. Receptor source: a woman at least 80 years old with acute or convalescent COVID-19. The CDR3 runs from the conserved cysteine through the conserved F or W. D genes are given only for firm matches. Not all rows give a size; the values are once, few, many and, for expanded clones, a class.

clone_size j_call v_call d_call cdr3_nt cdr3_aa
- TRBJ2-7 TRBV5-1 TRBD2 TGCGCCAGCAGCTTGGGCTTCACGGGAGGCTCCGAGCAGTACTTC CASSLGFTGGSEQYF
- TRBJ2-3 TRBV11-3 TRBD1 TGTGCCAGCAGCGTCAGGGACAGGAGAATCACAGATACGCAGTATTTT CASSVRDRRITDTQYF
- TRBJ2-7 TRBV4-2 TRBD1 TGTGCCAGCAGCCAAGATCCAGGGGGCCCCTACGAGCAGTACTTC CASSQDPGGPYEQYF
many TRBJ1-2 TRBV7-9 - TGTGCCAGCAGCTTGAATGCTGGTACTAATGGCTACACCTTC CASSLNAGTNGYTF
- TRBJ2-2 TRBV6-5 - TGTGCCAGCTATTTATCGTACACCGGGGAGCTGTTTTTT CASYLSYTGELFF
- TRBJ2-1 TRBV24-1 TRBD1 TGTGCCACCAAAGGGGGCAGGTCCTACAATGAGCAGTTCTTC CATKGGRSYNEQFF
- TRBJ1-1 TRBV9 - TGTGCCAGCAGCCCCCTTGTTTCGGGGACTGAAGCTTTCTTT CASSPLVSGTEAFF
- TRBJ2-1 TRBV7-8 - TGTGCCAGCAGCTCGTTAGTTTCCTACAATGAGCAGTTCTTC CASSSLVSYNEQFF
- TRBJ2-7 TRBV28 - TGTGCCAGCATAGAAAATCCTCTCTCCTACGAGCAGTACTTC CASIENPLSYEQYF
- TRBJ2-5 TRBV5-4 TRBD1 TGTGCCAGCAGCCAACGGACAGGGGGCGCTTCGGAGACCCAGTACTTC CASSQRTGGASETQYF
- TRBJ2-7 TRBV27 - TGTGCCAGCAGTCTCCTAAGCTCCTACGAGCAGTACTTC CASSLLSSYEQYF
medium-sized TRBJ1-1 TRBV29-1 TRBD1 TGCAGCGTTGGACAGGGAACGAACACTGAAGCTTTCTTT CSVGQGTNTEAFF
- TRBJ1-5 TRBV19 - TGTGCCAGTAGTATTATAAATCAGCCCCAGCATTTT CASSIINQPQHF
few TRBJ2-1 TRBV28 - TGTGCCAGCAGTTTGGTGGGAGGAGGCTATGAGCAGTTCTTC CASSLVGGGYEQFF
- TRBJ2-7 TRBV7-8 TRBD2 TGTGCCAGCAGCTCGGGACTAGCGGGCTCCTACGAGCAGTACTTC CASSSGLAGSYEQYF
- TRBJ2-7 TRBV5-1 TRBD2 TGCGCCAGCAGGCCTGTAGCGGGATCCTACGAGCAGTACTTC CASRPVAGSYEQYF
- TRBJ1-4 TRBV24-1 - TGTGCCACCAGTGATTCGGGGGGCGATGAAAAACTGTTTTTT CATSDSGGDEKLFF
- TRBJ2-5 TRBV2 - TGTGCCAGCAGTGTCAACGGAGGGGAGACCCAGTACTTC CASSVNGGETQYF
- TRBJ1-5 TRBV19 - TGTGCCAGTAGTCCGTGCCGGGACTCACTGTGCAATCAGCCCCAGCATTTT CASSPCRDSLCNQPQHF
- TRBJ1-2 TRBV19 TRBD1 TGTGCCAGTAGTTTAGGACAGGGGGTATACGGCTACACCTTC CASSLGQGVYGYTF
- TRBJ2-1 TRBV6-5 - TGTGCCAGCAGTTACAGCGGTACATACAATGAGCAGTTCTTC CASSYSGTYNEQFF
- TRBJ1-2 TRBV12-3/TRBV12-4 - TGTGCCAGCAGTCACCGGTGGTATGGCTACACCTTC CASSHRWYGYTF
- TRBJ2-1 TRBV7-6 TRBD2 TGTGCCAGCAGCTTAGAACGTGCGGAGGGACTAGCGCACTGGGGTTACAATGAGCAGTTCTTC CASSLERAEGLAHWGYNEQFF
- TRBJ1-4 TRBV19 TRBD1 TGTGCCAGTACCCGGGGGACAGTTAATGAAAAACTGTTTTTT CASTRGTVNEKLFF
- TRBJ2-3 TRBV18 TRBD2 TGTGCCAGCTCACCACAGAGCACCGGACTAGCGGGAGGAGTAACAGATACGCAGTATTTT CASSPQSTGLAGGVTDTQYF
- TRBJ2-5 TRBV10-3 TRBD1 TGTGCCATCAGTGAGTCCCGGGACAGTCAAGAGACCCAGTACTTC CAISESRDSQETQYF
- TRBJ2-5 TRBV19 TRBD2 TGTGCCAGTAGTTACGGACTAGCGGGAGTACGAGAGACCCAGTACTTC CASSYGLAGVRETQYF
once TRBJ1-1 TRBV19 - TGTGCCAGTAGTTTGGCGGGCGCTGAAGCTTTCTTT CASSLAGAEAFF
- TRBJ2-1 TRBV10-1 TRBD2 TGCGCCAGCAGTGAGGGAGAGCGGGAGGTCTCCTACAATGAGCAGTTCTTC CASSEGEREVSYNEQFF
once TRBJ1-5 TRBV7-8 - TGTGCCAGCAGCTTACGGGGTAATCAGCCCCAGCATTTT CASSLRGNQPQHF
- TRBJ1-2 TRBV7-2 TRBD1 TGTGCCAGCAGCTCCTTGCCCGAGGGGGCAGGGGGCTACACCTTC CASSSLPEGAGGYTF
- TRBJ2-6 TRBV30 TRBD1 TGTGCCTGGAGTGTACAGGGGGCTGGGGCCAACGTCCTGACTTTC CAWSVQGAGANVLTF
few TRBJ1-6 TRBV24-1 TRBD1 TGTGCCACCAGTGATGGGGCGGGACAGGAGAATTCACCCCTCCACTTT CATSDGAGQENSPLHF
few TRBJ2-1 TRBV5-8 TRBD2 TGTGCCAGCAGGACCGGGACTAGCGGTTACAATGAGCAGTTCTTC CASRTGTSGYNEQFF
- TRBJ1-2 TRBV10-3 - TGTGCCATCAGTGAGTCATCGGACTATGGCTACACCTTC CAISESSDYGYTF
medium-sized TRBJ2-7 TRBV5-3 TRBD2 TGTGCCAGAAGCTTGGACCGGGAGGGCCCCTACGAGCAGTACTTC CARSLDREGPYEQYF
- TRBJ1-4 TRBV18 - TGTGCCAGCTCACCGGCTGCAACTAATGAAAAACTGTTTTTT CASSPAATNEKLFF